This T cell receptor (beta chain) derives from a study of OX40 agonist ivuxolimab in advanced cancers. Study context: Ivuxolimab, an agonist antibody against OX40 (CD134), was given to patients. Six ivuxolimab dose levels, 0.01 to 10 mg/kg, were given intravenously every 2 weeks. Those enrolled were 80% to 85% male, with a mean age of approximately 60 years and ages from roughly 20 to 85. Study-wide results and limits: Clonal expansion by week 6 occurred in CD4+ and CD8+ blood T cells (at 0.1 to 3.0 mg/kg).

Assay used: immunoSEQ multiplex PCR; TCRdb lists only in-frame clones, some missing. This sample has tens of thousands of clones, with approximately 80% found just once. The trim removed 5 bases at V and 8 bases at J, leaving 14 bases unmatched. Germline lookup yields CDR1 SGHVS and CDR2 FNYEAQ. The CDR3 is 18 residues long. For this clone: Its antigen is unknown.

Source: CD4+ or CD8+ T cells sorted from blood, taken in a trial of the OX40 agonist ivuxolimab. This sequence was found in an adult with an advanced solid tumor such as melanoma, head and neck, liver or kidney cancer. This chain joins TRBV7-6 and TRBJ2-1, with TRBD2 matching 14 bases. The CDR3 nucleotides read TGTGCCAGCAGCCTTCCTGAGGGACTAGCGGGAGTTGGCGATGAGCAGTTCTTC. Translation: CASSLPEGLAGVGDEQFF.